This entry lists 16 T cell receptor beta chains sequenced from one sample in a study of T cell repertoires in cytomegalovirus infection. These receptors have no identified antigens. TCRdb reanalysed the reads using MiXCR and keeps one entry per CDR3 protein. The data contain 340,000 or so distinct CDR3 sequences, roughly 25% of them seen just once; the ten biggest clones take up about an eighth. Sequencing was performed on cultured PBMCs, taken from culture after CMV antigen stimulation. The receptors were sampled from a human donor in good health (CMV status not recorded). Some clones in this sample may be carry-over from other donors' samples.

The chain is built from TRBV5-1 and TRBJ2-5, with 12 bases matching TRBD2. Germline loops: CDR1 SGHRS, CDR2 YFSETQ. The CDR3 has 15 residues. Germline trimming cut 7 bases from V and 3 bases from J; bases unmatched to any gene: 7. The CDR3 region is CASRPSGRAEETQYF. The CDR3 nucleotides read TGCGCCAGCCGCCCTAGCGGGAGGGCCGAAGAGACCCAGTACTTC.

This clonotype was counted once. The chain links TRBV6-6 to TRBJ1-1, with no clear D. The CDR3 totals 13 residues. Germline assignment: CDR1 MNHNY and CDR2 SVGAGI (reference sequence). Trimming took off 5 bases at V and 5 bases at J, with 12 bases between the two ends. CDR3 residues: CASSGRPGTEAFF. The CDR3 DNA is TGTGCCAGCAGTGGGCGCCCGGGGACTGAAGCTTTCTTT.

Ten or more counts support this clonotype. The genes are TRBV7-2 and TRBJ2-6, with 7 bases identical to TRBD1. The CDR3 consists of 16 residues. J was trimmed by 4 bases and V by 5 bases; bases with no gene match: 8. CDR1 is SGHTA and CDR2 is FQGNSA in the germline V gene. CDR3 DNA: TGTGCCAGCAGCGTCTCTACAGGGGTCGGGGCCAACGTCCTGACTTTC. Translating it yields CASSVSTGVGANVLTF.

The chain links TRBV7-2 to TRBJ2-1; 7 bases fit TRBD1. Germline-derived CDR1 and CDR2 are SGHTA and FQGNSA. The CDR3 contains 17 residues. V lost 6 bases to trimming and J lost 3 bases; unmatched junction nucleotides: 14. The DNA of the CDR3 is TGTGCCAGCAGTTTAAAGGGGGCTTATGACTTCTACAATGAGCAGTTCTTC. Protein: CASSLKGAYDFYNEQFF.

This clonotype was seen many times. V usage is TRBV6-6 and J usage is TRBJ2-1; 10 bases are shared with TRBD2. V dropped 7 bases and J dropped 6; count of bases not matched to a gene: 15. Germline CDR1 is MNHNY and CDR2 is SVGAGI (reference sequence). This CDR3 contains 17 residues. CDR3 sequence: CASTPIAGGWSGNEQFF. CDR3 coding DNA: TGTGCCAGCACCCCAATAGCGGGAGGATGGTCAGGCAATGAGCAGTTCTTC.

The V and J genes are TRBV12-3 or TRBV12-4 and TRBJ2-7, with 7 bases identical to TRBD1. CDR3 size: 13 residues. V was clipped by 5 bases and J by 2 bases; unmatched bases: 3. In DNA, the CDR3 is TGTGCCAGCAGTGTCGGGACAGCCTACGAGCAGTACTTC. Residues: CASSVGTAYEQYF.

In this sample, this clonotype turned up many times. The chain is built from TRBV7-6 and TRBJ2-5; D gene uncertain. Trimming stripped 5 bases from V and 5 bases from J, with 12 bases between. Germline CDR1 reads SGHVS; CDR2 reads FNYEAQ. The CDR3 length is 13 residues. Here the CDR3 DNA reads TGTGCCAGCAGCCCCCGCCCTGGGGAGACCCAGTACTTC. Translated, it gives CASSPRPGETQYF.

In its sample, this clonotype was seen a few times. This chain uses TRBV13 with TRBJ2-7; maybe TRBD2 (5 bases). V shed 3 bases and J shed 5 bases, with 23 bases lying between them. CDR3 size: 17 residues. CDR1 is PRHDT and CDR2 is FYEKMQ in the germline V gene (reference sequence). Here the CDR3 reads CASSLLGADPLKDEQYV. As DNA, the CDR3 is TGTGCCAGCAGCTTGCTCGGAGCGGATCCGCTAAAGGACGAGCAGTACGTC.

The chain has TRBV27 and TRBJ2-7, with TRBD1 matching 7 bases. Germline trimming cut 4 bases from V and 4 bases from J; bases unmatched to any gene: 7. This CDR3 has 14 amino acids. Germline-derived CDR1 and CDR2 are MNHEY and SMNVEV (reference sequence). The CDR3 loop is CASSYKGAFYEQYF. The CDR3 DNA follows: TGTGCCAGCAGTTATAAGGGGGCCTTTTACGAGCAGTACTTC.

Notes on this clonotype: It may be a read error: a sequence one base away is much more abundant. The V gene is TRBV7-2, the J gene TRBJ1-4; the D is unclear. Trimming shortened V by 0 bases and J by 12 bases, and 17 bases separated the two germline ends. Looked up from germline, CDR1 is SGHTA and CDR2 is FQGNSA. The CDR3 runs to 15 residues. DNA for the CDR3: TGTGCCAGCAGCTTAGCGGGTCAACTTAGGGAACAACTGTTTTTT. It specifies CASSLAGQLREQLFF.

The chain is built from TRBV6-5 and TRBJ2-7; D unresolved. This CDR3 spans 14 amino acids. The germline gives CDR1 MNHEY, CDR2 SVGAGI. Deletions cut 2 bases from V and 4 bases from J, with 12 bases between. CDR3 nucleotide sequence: TGTGCCAGCAGTTACGGGGATTCCACATACGAGCAGTACTTC. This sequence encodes CASSYGDSTYEQYF.

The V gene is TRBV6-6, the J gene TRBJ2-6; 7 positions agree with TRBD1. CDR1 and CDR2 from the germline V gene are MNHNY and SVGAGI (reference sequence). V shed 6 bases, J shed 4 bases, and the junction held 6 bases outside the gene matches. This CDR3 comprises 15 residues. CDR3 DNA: TGTGCCAGCAGCAGAGGACAGGCCGGGGCCAACGTCCTGACTTTC. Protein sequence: CASSRGQAGANVLTF.

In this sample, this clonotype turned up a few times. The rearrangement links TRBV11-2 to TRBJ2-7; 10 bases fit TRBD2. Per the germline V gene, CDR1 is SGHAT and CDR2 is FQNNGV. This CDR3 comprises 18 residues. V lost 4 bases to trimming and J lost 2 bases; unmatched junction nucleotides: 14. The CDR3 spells CASSSPLDGAGGPYEQYF. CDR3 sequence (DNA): TGTGCCAGCAGCTCCCCCCTCGATGGAGCGGGAGGGCCCTACGAGCAGTACTTC.

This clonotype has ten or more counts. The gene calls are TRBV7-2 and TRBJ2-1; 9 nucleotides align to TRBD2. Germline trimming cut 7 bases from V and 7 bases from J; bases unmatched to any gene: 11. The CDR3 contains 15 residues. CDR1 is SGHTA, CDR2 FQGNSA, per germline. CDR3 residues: CASKLLASGANEQFF. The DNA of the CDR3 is TGTGCCAGCAAGCTTTTGGCTAGCGGGGCTAATGAGCAGTTCTTC.

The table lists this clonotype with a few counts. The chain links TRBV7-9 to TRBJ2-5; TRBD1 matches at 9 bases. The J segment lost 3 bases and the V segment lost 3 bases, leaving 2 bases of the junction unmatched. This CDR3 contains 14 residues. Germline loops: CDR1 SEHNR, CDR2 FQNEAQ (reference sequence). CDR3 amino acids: CASSFWDREETQYF. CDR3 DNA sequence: TGTGCCAGCAGCTTTTGGGACAGGGAAGAGACCCAGTACTTC.

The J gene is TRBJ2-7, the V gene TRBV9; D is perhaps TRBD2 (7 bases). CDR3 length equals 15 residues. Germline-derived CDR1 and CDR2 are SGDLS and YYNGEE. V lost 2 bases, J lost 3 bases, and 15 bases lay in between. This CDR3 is CASSVGGANYYEQYF. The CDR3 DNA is TGTGCCAGCAGCGTGGGGGGGGCCAACTACTACGAGCAGTACTTC.